A selection of T cell receptor beta chains follows, all from one sample in a study of post-analysis software for immune sequencing data. TCRdb itself ran the PCR reads through MiXCR, one entry per CDR3 protein. The table includes around 400,000 distinct CDR3 sequences, around a third detected once. The sequenced sample consisted of blood. All receptors come from a girl under 18 with multiple sclerosis. The CDR3 runs from the conserved cysteine through the conserved F or W. The D gene is left open where the match is weak. Clone size is not always given. Where it is, it says once, few, many or a class for expanded clones.

-	-	16	TRBV13	TRBJ2-7	TGTGCCAGCAGCCCACCCTGGGGGCAGGACGCCTACGAGCAGTACTTC	CASSPPWGQDAYEQYF
few	-	13	TRBV6-1	TRBJ2-7	TGTGCCAGCAGTTCAACATCCACCTACGAGCAGTACTTC	CASSSTSTYEQYF
many	TRBD2	15	TRBV6-2/TRBV6-3	TRBJ2-5	TGTGCCAGCAGTTCGACTAGCGGGGGGCAAGAGACCCAGTACTTC	CASSSTSGGQETQYF
-	TRBD1	14	TRBV20-1	TRBJ2-3	TGCAGTGCTGGGCCGACAGGGGAGCTCGATACGCAGTATTTT	CSAGPTGELDTQYF
few	TRBD1	14	TRBV5-5	TRBJ2-1	TGTGCCAGCAGGCCCGGGACAGGGGTTCGGGGTCCGTTCTTC	CASRPGTGVRGPFF
-	TRBD2	17	TRBV12-3/TRBV12-4	TRBJ2-3	TGTGCCAGCAGTTTTTTAGATGGAGCGGGAATAAGGGATACGCAGTATTTT	CASSFLDGAGIRDTQYF
few	-	16	TRBV7-3	TRBJ2-5	TGTGCCAGCAGCTTAAACGGACGTTCATTCGCGGAGACCCAGTACTTC	CASSLNGRSFAETQYF
-	-	13	TRBV20-1	TRBJ1-5	TGCAGTGCTAGGAGGAGTGGGGGTCAGCCCCAGCATTTT	CSARRSGGQPQHF
many	TRBD1	16	TRBV15	TRBJ2-1	TGTGCCACCAGCAGAGATGGGACAGACTCCTACAATGAGCAGTTCTTC	CATSRDGTDSYNEQFF
few	-	14	TRBV7-6	TRBJ2-1	TGTGCCAGCAGTACAGGCGGGGCCGTCAGCGAGCAGTTCTTC	CASSTGGAVSEQFF